The T cell receptor beta chain described here comes from a study of blood T cell repertoires in COVID-19. Background on the study: From the United States, Italy and Spain came samples of acute and convalescent COVID-19.

Source study methods: By means of reference gene primer amplification, nucleated cell counts were estimated. Assay used: immunoSEQ multiplex PCR; TCRdb lists only in-frame clones, some missing. For V, J and clone size, that table is used; D and trimming come from the DNA. The sample lists 55,000 to 70,000 clones, more than 75% occurring once. V lost 4 bases and J lost 1, with 11 bases in between. CDR1 and CDR2 from the germline V gene are SGDLS and YYNGEE. CDR3 size: 14 residues. The TCR was taken from a woman aged 55-69 years with acute or convalescent COVID-19. The chain employs TRBV9 and TRBJ1-1, with D possibly being TRBD1 (5 bases). Specimen: peripheral blood. This CDR3 is CASSPWGQNTEAFF. CDR3 in DNA: TGTGCCAGCAGCCCCTGGGGCCAGAACACTGAAGCTTTCTTT. The whole variable domain, filled in from reference TRBV9 and TRBJ1-1, reads DSGVTQTPKHLITATGQRVTLRCSPRSGDLSVYWYQQSLDQGLQFLIQYYNGEERAKGNILERFSAQQFPDLHSELNLSSLELGDSALYFCASSPWGQNTEAFFGQGTRLTVV.